This T cell receptor beta chain was captured in a study of cytomegalovirus exposure and HLA in healthy donors. Study at large: Caucasian-associated ancestry cluster membership applied to about 80% of over 350 genotyped donors. Points from the study as a whole: The authors enumerated 164 TCR beta chains as linked to cytomegalovirus. A later analysis appeared to link common viral pathogens to several of the most significant clusters.

Among the donors, all were healthy bone marrow donors. Germline CDR1 and CDR2: SGHRS and YFSETQ. The CDR3 covers 14 residues. Trimming at V came to 3 bases and at J to 2 bases, leaving 4 bases not matched to a gene. As concerns this clone: Its antigen is still unknown.

PCR used 60 Vbeta primers and 13 Jbeta primers. TCRdb's copy holds only in-frame clones and misses some; the assay was immunoSEQ multiplex PCR. Among some 220,000 clones listed, 75% to 90% were seen once. The chain is built from TRBV5-1 and TRBJ1-2; 7 nucleotides match TRBD1. This clonotype was sampled from a young woman in good health and CMV-seronegative. Input material: PBMCs. The CDR3: CASSSGQLNYGYTF. CDR3 nucleotides: TGCGCCAGCAGCTCGGGACAGCTAAACTATGGCTACACCTTC.